The present T cell receptor beta chain was sequenced within a study of blood T cell repertoires in COVID-19. Sequenced by immunoSEQ multiplex PCR; TCRdb stores in-frame clones only, minus some. The sample has under 150,000 clones, 85% seen once; the top ten hold roughly 6.4%. The CDR3 runs 13 residues. V shed 6 bases and J shed 1 base, with 9 bases lying between them. Looked up from germline, CDR1 is SGHTA and CDR2 is FQGNSA. The TCR originated in a woman aged 40 to 55 who had recovered from COVID-19. Source material: PBMCs or T cells enriched from blood (not recorded which). The chain links TRBV7-2 to TRBJ1-1; D uncertain. The CDR3 loop reads CASSLAENTEAFF. CDR3 DNA sequence: TGTGCCAGCAGTCTGGCGGAGAACACTGAAGCTTTCTTT.